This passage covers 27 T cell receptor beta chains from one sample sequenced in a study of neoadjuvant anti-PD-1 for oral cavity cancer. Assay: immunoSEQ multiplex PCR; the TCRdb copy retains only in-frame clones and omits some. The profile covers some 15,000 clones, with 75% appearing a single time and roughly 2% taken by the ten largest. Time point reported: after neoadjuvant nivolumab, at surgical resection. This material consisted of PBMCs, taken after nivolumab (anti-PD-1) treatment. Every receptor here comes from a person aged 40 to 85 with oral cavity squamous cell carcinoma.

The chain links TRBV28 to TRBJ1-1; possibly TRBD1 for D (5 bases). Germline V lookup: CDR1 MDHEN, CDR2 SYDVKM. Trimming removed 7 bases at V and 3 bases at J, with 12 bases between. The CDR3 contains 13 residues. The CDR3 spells CASTTGTYTEAFF. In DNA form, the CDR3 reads TGTGCCAGCACCACGGGGACTTACACTGAAGCTTTCTTT.

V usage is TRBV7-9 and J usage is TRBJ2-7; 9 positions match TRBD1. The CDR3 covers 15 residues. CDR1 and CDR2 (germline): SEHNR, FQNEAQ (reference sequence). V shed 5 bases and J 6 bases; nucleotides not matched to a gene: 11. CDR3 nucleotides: TGTGCCAGCAGCCCGCCGGGACAGGGTTTGGGCGAGCAGTACTTC. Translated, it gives CASSPPGQGLGEQYF.

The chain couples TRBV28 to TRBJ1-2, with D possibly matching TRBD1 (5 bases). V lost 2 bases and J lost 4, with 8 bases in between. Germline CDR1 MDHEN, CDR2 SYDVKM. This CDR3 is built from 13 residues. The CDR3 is CASSLAGTYGYTF. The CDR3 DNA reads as TGTGCCAGCAGTTTAGCAGGGACCTATGGCTACACCTTC.

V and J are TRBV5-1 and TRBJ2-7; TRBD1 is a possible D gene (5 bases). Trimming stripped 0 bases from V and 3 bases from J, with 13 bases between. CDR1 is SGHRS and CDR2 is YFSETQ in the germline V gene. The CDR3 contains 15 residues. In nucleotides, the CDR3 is TGCGCCAGCAGCTTGGGGGGCGCGCAGTACTACGAGCAGTACTTC. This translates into CASSLGGAQYYEQYF.

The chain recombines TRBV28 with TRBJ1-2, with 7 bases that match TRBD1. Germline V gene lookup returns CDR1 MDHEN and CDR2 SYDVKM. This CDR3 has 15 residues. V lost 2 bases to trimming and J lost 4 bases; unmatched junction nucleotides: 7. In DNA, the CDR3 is TGTGCCAGCAGTTTAGGTTCAGGGGGGGGCTATGGCTACACCTTC. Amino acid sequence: CASSLGSGGGYGYTF.

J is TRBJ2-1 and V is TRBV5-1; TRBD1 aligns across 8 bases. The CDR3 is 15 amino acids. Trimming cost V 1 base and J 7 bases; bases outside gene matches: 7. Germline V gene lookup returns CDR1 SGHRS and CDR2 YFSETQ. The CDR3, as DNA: TGCGCCAGCAGCTTGCAAAGACAGGGGTCGAATGAGCAGTTCTTC. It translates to CASSLQRQGSNEQFF.

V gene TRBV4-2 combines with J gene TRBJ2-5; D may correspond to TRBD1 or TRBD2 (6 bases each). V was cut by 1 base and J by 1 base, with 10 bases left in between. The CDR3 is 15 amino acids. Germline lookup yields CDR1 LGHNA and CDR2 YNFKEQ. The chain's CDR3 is CASSQGGAGQETQYF. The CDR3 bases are TGTGCCAGCAGCCAAGGGGGGGCCGGCCAAGAGACCCAGTACTTC.

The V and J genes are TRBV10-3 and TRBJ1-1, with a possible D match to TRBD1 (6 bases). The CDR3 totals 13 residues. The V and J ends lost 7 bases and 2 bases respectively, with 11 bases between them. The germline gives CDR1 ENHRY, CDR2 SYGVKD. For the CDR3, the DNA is TGTGCCATCAATGCAGGGGTTAACACTGAAGCTTTCTTT. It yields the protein CAINAGVNTEAFF.

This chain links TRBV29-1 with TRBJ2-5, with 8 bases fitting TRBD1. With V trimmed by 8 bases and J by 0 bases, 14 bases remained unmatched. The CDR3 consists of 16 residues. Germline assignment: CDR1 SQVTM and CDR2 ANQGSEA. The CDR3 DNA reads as TGCAGCAACTTCAGACTGACAGGGGCCAACCAAGAGACCCAGTACTTC. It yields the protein CSNFRLTGANQETQYF.

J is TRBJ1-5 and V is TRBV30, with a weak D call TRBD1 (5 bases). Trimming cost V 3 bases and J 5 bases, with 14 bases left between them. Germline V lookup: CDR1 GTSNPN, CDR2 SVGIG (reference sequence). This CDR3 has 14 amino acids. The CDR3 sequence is CAWSLLTGDQPQHF. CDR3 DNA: TGTGCCTGGAGCCTATTAACAGGAGATCAGCCCCAGCATTTT.

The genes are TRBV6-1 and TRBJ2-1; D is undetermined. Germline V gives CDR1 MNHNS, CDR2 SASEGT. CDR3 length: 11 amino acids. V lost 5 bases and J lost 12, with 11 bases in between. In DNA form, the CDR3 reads TGTGCCAGCAGTCCCTGGGTGCGGCAGTTCTTC. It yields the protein CASSPWVRQFF.

This CDR3 reads CASSVRDRGYEQYF. The CDR3 DNA sequence: TGTGCCAGCAGTGTCCGGGACAGGGGCTACGAGCAGTACTTC. The J gene is TRBJ2-7, the V gene TRBV2; 10 positions match TRBD1. CDR1 SNHLY and CDR2 FYNNEI come from the germline V gene. This CDR3 contains 14 residues. V dropped 4 bases and J dropped 3; count of bases not matched to a gene: 3.

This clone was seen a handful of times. CDR3 residues: CASSPTSLAGGLEQFF. In DNA, the CDR3 is TGTGCCAGCAGCCCTACCTCACTAGCGGGAGGGCTTGAGCAGTTCTTC. The chain carries TRBV14 and TRBJ2-1, with 13 positions matching TRBD2. CDR3 length equals 16 residues. Trimming took 4 bases from V and 9 from J; bases not matched to a gene: 9. Germline CDR1 is SGHDN and CDR2 is FVKESK.

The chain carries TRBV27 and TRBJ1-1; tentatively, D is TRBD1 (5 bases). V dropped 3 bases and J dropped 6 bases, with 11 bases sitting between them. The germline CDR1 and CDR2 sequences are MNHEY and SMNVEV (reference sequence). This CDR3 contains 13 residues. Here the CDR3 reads CASSLQGGPEAFF. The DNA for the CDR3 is TGTGCCAGCAGTTTGCAGGGAGGGCCTGAAGCTTTCTTT.

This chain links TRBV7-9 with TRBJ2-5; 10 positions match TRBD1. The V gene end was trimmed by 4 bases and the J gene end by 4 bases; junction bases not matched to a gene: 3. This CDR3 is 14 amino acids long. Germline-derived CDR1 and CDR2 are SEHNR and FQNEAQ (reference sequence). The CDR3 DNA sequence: TGTGCCAGCAGCTCGACAGGGGGCGCAGAGACCCAGTACTTC. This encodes CASSSTGGAETQYF. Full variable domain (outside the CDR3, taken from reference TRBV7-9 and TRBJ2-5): DTGVSQNPRHKITKRGQNVTFRCDPISEHNRLYWYRQTLGQGPEFLTYFQNEAQLEKSRLLSDRFSAERPKGSFSTLEIQRTEQGDSAMYLCASSSTGGAETQYFGPGTRLLVL.

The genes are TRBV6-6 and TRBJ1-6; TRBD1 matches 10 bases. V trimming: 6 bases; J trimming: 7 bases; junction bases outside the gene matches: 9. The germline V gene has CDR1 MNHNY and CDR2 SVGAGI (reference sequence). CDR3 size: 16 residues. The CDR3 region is CASSRLPDRGNSPLHF. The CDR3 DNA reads TGTGCCAGCAGCCGCCTTCCGGACAGGGGGAATTCACCCCTCCACTTT.

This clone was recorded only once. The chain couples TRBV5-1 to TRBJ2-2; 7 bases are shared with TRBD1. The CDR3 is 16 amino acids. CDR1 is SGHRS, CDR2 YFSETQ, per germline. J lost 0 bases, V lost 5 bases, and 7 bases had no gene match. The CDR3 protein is CASRRMGTANTGELFF. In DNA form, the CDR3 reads TGCGCCAGCAGACGTATGGGGACAGCGAACACCGGGGAGCTGTTTTTT. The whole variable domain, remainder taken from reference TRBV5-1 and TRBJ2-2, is KAGVTQTPRYLIKTRGQQVTLSCSPISGHRSVSWYQQTPGQGLQFLFEYFSETQRNKGNFPGRFSGRQFSNSRSEMNVSTLELGDSALYLCASRRMGTANTGELFFGEGSRLTVL.

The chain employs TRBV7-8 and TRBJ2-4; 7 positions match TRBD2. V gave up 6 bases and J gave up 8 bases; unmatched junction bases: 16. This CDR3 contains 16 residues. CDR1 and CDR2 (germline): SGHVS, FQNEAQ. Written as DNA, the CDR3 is TGTGCCAGCAGTCTCCTGCGGGAGTTCGCCCGCGACATTCAGTACTTC. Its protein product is CASSLLREFARDIQYF.

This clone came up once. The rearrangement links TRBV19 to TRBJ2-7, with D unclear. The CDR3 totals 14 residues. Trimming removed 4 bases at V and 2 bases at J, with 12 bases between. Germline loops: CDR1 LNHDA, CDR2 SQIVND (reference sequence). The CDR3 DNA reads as TGTGCCAGTAGTACTAGGGTAGGGACCTACGAGCAGTACTTC. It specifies CASSTRVGTYEQYF.

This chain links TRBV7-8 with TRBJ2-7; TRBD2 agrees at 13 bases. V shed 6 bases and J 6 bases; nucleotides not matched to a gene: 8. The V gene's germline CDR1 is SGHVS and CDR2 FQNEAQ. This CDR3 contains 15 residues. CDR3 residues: CASSSMGLAGPEQYF. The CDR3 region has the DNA TGTGCCAGCAGTTCGATGGGACTAGCGGGGCCCGAGCAGTACTTC.

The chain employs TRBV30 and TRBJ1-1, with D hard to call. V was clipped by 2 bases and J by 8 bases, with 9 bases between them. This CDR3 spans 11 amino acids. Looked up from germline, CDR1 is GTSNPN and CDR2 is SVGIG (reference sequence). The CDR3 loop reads CAWSRSAEAFF. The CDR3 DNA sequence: TGTGCCTGGAGTAGGTCGGCAGAAGCTTTCTTT.

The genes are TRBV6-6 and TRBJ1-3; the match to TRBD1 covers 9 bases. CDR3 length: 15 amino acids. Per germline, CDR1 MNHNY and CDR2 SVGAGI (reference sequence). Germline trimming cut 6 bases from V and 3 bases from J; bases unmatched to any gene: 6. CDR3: CASSPDRGYGNTIYF. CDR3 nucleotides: TGTGCCAGCAGCCCAGACAGGGGGTATGGAAACACCATATATTTT.

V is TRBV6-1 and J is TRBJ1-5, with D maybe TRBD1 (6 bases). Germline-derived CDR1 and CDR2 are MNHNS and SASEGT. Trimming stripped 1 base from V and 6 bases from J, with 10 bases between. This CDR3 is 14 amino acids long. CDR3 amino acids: CASSEVGAGQPQHF. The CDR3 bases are TGTGCCAGCAGTGAAGTGGGGGCCGGTCAGCCCCAGCATTTT.

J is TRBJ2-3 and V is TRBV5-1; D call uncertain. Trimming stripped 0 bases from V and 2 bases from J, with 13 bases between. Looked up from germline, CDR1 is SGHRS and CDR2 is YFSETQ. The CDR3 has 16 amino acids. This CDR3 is CASSLGQVQPTDTQYF. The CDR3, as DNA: TGCGCCAGCAGCTTGGGGCAGGTCCAACCCACAGATACGCAGTATTTT.

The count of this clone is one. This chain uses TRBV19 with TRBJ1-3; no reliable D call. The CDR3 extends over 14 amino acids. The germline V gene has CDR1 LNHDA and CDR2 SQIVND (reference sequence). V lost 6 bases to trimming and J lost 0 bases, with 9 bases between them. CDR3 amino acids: CASRNRYSGNTIYF. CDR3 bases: TGTGCCAGTAGGAACAGATACTCTGGAAACACCATATATTTT.

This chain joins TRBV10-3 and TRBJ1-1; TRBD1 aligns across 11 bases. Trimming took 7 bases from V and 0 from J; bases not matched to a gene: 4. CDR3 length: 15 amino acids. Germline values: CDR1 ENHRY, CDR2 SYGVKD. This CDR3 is CAITGTGGLNTEAFF. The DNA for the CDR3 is TGTGCCATCACTGGGACAGGGGGTTTGAACACTGAAGCTTTCTTT.

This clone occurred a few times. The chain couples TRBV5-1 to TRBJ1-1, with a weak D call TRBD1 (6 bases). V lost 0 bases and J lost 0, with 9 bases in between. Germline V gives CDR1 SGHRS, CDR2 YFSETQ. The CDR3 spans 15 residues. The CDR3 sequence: CASSLAWGLNTEAFF. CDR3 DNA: TGCGCCAGCAGCTTGGCCTGGGGGCTGAACACTGAAGCTTTCTTT.